The next 30 T cell receptor beta chains were all read from a single sample in a study of cytomegalovirus exposure and HLA in healthy donors. This PCR relied on a set of 60 Vbeta primers and 13 Jbeta primers. The method was immunoSEQ multiplex PCR; TCRdb's version includes in-frame clones alone and lacks a portion of them. The table lists 150,000 to 200,000 clones, about 85% of them singletons. Sequenced material: PBMCs. These receptors all stem from a woman in her forties or fifties in good health and CMV-seronegative.

This clone was detected only once. This chain connects TRBV7-2 to TRBJ1-2; no firm D call. The germline V gene has CDR1 SGHTA and CDR2 FQGNSA. The CDR3 spans 11 residues. Trimming shortened V by 2 bases and J by 8 bases, and 6 bases separated the two germline ends. The CDR3 here is CASSLHGGYTF. CDR3 nucleotides: TGTGCCAGCAGCTTACACGGGGGCTACACCTTC.

As DNA, the CDR3 is TGTGCCAGCACCATTCGACAGGGACCTCATAATTCACCCCTCCACTTT. Its translation: CASTIRQGPHNSPLHF. The chain employs TRBV2 and TRBJ1-6, with 7 bases aligning to TRBD1. Losses at the gene ends were 7 bases for V and 5 bases for J; bases not matched to a gene: 11. From germline, CDR1 is SNHLY and CDR2 FYNNEI. The CDR3 runs 16 residues.

The chain carries TRBV4-3 and TRBJ2-1; 13 bases are shared with TRBD2. V was clipped by 5 bases and J by 6 bases; unmatched bases: 13. CDR1 and CDR2 (germline): LGHNA, YSLEER. CDR3 length: 18 residues. CDR3 amino acids: CASSLGLAGPQGGNEQFF. In DNA form, the CDR3 reads TGCGCCAGCAGCTTGGGACTAGCGGGACCTCAGGGGGGCAATGAGCAGTTCTTC.

In the case of this clone: Mismatch with germline at one junction end may stem from a read error. The genes are TRBV7-9 and TRBJ2-7, with unresolved D. Germline lookup yields CDR1 SEHNR and CDR2 FQNEAQ (reference sequence). This CDR3 contains 12 residues. The CDR3: CSSTSETRRQYF. CDR3 bases: TGTTCCAGCACCTCGGAGACCCGGCGGCAGTACTTC.

The V gene is TRBV20-1, the J gene TRBJ2-7, with D tentatively TRBD1 (6 bases). Per germline, CDR1 DFQATT and CDR2 SNEGSKA (reference sequence). With 3 bases removed from V and 11 bases from J, the gap between germline ends came to 14 bases. The CDR3 totals 11 residues. The CDR3 DNA is TGCAGTGCTAGGACCACAGGGTGGGAGTACTTC. Translating gives CSARTTGWEYF.

The V and J genes are TRBV4-1 and TRBJ2-1; 13 nucleotides align to TRBD2. From germline, CDR1 is MGHRA and CDR2 YSYEKL. CDR3 length equals 20 residues. The V and J ends lost 3 bases and 2 bases, in that order; junction bases with no gene match: 13. The CDR3 sequence: CASSHIGLAGVRPTYNEQFF. Here the CDR3 DNA reads TGCGCCAGCAGCCATATCGGACTAGCGGGAGTACGGCCCACCTACAATGAGCAGTTCTTC.

J is TRBJ1-6 and V is TRBV7-2; 7 positions match TRBD1. The CDR3 has 15 residues. V shed 2 bases, J shed 6 bases, and the junction held 4 bases outside the gene matches. Germline lookup yields CDR1 SGHTA and CDR2 FQGNSA. The CDR3 sequence is CASSLKGAVNSPLHF. The CDR3 region has the DNA TGTGCCAGCAGCTTAAAGGGGGCGGTTAATTCACCCCTCCACTTT.

This clone was observed once. The genes are TRBV4-1 and TRBJ1-2; D ambiguous. The CDR3 runs to 15 residues. V was cut by 0 bases and J by 0 bases, with 8 bases left in between. CDR1 is MGHRA and CDR2 is YSYEKL in the germline V gene. CDR3 protein: CASSQDEAANYGYTF. CDR3 in DNA: TGCGCCAGCAGCCAAGATGAGGCAGCTAACTATGGCTACACCTTC.

This chain uses TRBV18 with TRBJ2-5, with TRBD1 matching over 9 bases. The CDR3 spans 14 residues. Germline V gene sequence: CDR1 KGHSH, CDR2 LQKENI. J was trimmed by 9 bases and V by 1 base; bases with no gene match: 6. In DNA form, the CDR3 reads TGTGCCAGCTCACCACAGCTGGACAGGGGTCCCCAGTACTTC. This encodes CASSPQLDRGPQYF.

This rearrangement joins TRBV2 to TRBJ2-1, with a tentative D call TRBD2 (6 bases). Trimming stripped 5 bases from V and 10 bases from J, with 24 bases between. There are 16 residues in the CDR3. Per germline, CDR1 SNHLY and CDR2 FYNNEI. The CDR3 is CASSPEVTPFGGEQFF. The CDR3, as DNA: TGTGCCAGCAGTCCTGAGGTTACGCCCTTTGGGGGGGAGCAGTTCTTC. Based on the CDR3 plus reference TRBV2 and TRBJ2-1, the full variable domain is EPEVTQTPSHQVTQMGQEVILRCVPISNHLYFYWYRQILGQKVEFLVSFYNNEISEKSEIFDDQFSVERPDGSNFTLKIRSTKLEDSAMYFCASSPEVTPFGGEQFFGPGTRLTVL.

The J gene is TRBJ1-5, the V gene TRBV5-8, with D perhaps matching TRBD1 (6 bases). V was cut by 4 bases and J by 3 bases, with 11 bases left in between. Germline CDR1 and CDR2: SGHTS and YDEGEE. This CDR3 is built from 14 residues. CDR3 DNA sequence: TGTGCCAGCAGCCCGAGGACAGTCAATCAGCCCCAGCATTTT. Amino acid sequence: CASSPRTVNQPQHF.

This clone was counted once. V gene TRBV5-4 combines with J gene TRBJ1-2; possibly TRBD1 for D (5 bases). Germline V lookup: CDR1 SGHNT, CDR2 YYREEE (reference sequence). V lost 0 bases and J 8 bases, leaving 11 bases between the germline ends. The CDR3 has 13 residues. DNA for the CDR3: TGTGCCAGCAGCTTGGCAGGGTTCGAGGGCTACACCTTC. Translating gives CASSLAGFEGYTF.

The J gene is TRBJ2-5, the V gene TRBV6-5; tentatively, D is TRBD1 (5 bases). TRBJ2-7 explains the end of the DNA better; the J call may be wrong. The CDR3 covers 13 residues. The germline V gene has CDR1 MNHEY and CDR2 SVGAGI. CDR3 nucleotide sequence: TGTGCCAGCAACCCCCCAGGGTCCTACGAGCAGTACTTC. It encodes CASNPPGSYEQYF.

This CDR3 is CASRSSGGPQHF. CDR3 bases: TGCGCCAGCAGGTCTAGCGGGGGGCCCCAGCATTTT. This chain links TRBV4-1 with TRBJ1-5, with a tentative D call TRBD1 (5 bases). Looked up from germline, CDR1 is MGHRA and CDR2 is YSYEKL. The CDR3 is 12 residues long. Between the trimmed V and J ends, which lost 6 bases and 9 bases, there was a span of 12 bases.

The V and J genes are TRBV7-2 and TRBJ2-1, with D uncertain. Germline V gene data show CDR1 as SGHTA and CDR2 as FQGNSA. V was pared by 5 bases and J by 0 bases, with 14 bases between. The CDR3 extends over 16 amino acids. The CDR3 sequence is CASSIEGVSSYNEQFF. The CDR3 coding sequence is TGTGCCAGCAGCATTGAAGGAGTTAGCTCCTACAATGAGCAGTTCTTC.

This chain connects TRBV4-2 to TRBJ2-7, with D perhaps TRBD2 (6 bases). Germline V CDR1 and CDR2: LGHNA, YNFKEQ. The CDR3 extends over 18 amino acids. V lost 5 bases to trimming and J lost 1 base, with 24 bases between them. CDR3 sequence: CASSGLGGLNPGSYEQYF. DNA of the CDR3: TGTGCCAGCAGCGGCCTCGGGGGACTTAATCCCGGGTCCTACGAGCAGTACTTC.

V and J are TRBV6-1 and TRBJ2-7; 7 nucleotides agree with TRBD2. J gave up 7 bases and V 2 bases, and 11 bases lay outside the gene matches. Germline V gene lookup returns CDR1 MNHNS and CDR2 SASEGT. This CDR3 is built from 15 residues. The CDR3 sequence is CASSESRLASREQYF. The CDR3 nucleotides read TGTGCCAGCAGTGAATCGCGACTAGCTTCGCGGGAGCAGTACTTC.

The rearrangement uses TRBV7-2 and TRBJ2-7, with a weak D call TRBD1 (6 bases). V was trimmed by 7 bases and J by 0 bases, leaving 10 bases between them. Germline CDR1 is SGHTA and CDR2 is FQGNSA. The CDR3 consists of 13 residues. CDR3: CASTPTGSYEQYF. In nucleotides, the CDR3 is TGTGCCAGCACCCCGACAGGCTCCTACGAGCAGTACTTC.

CDR3 loop: CASSPAGRNYGYTF. The CDR3, as DNA: TGTGCCAGCAGCCCCGCAGGGCGGAACTATGGCTACACCTTC. The chain links TRBV7-8 to TRBJ1-2; TRBD1 might be the D (5 bases). Deletions cut 5 bases from V and 2 bases from J, with 12 bases between. Germline-derived CDR1 and CDR2 are SGHVS and FQNEAQ. This CDR3 has 14 amino acids.

The chain employs TRBV18 and TRBJ2-5, with D perhaps matching TRBD2 (7 bases). There are 14 residues in the CDR3. V was shortened by 5 bases and J by 4 bases, with 14 bases between the two germline ends. Looked up from germline, CDR1 is KGHSH and CDR2 is LQKENI. DNA for the CDR3: TGTGCCAGCTCATCGGGGGGCCCTGGAGAGACCCAGTACTTC. It encodes CASSSGGPGETQYF.

The chain carries TRBV6-1 and TRBJ1-1; no firm D call. CDR1 is MNHNS, CDR2 SASEGT, per germline. The CDR3 is 13 residues long. Trimming took 7 bases from V and 2 from J, leaving 11 bases between them. CDR3 in DNA: TGTGCCAGCACCTCCCAGTCAAACACTGAAGCTTTCTTT. It is translated as CASTSQSNTEAFF.

V and J are TRBV7-9 and TRBJ2-5, with a possible D match to TRBD2 (7 bases). The germline V and J ends were trimmed by 5 bases and 1 base, with 14 bases remaining between them. Germline assignment: CDR1 SEHNR and CDR2 FQNEAQ (reference sequence). The length of the CDR3 is 15 residues. CDR3 region: CASSLEGGFQETQYF. The DNA for the CDR3 is TGTGCCAGCAGCCTAGAGGGGGGGTTCCAAGAGACCCAGTACTTC. Combining the CDR3 with reference TRBV7-9 and TRBJ2-5 gives the whole variable domain DTGVSQNPRHKITKRGQNVTFRCDPISEHNRLYWYRQTLGQGPEFLTYFQNEAQLEKSRLLSDRFSAERPKGSFSTLEIQRTEQGDSAMYLCASSLEGGFQETQYFGPGTRLLVL.

V gene TRBV6-5 combines with J gene TRBJ2-1; 8 bases match TRBD2. This CDR3 is built from 14 residues. Looked up from germline, CDR1 is MNHEY and CDR2 is SVGAGI. V lost 5 bases and J lost 1; bases outside the gene matches: 1. CDR3 in DNA: TGTGCCAGCAGTCGGGGGGGATCCTACAATGAGCAGTTCTTC. This sequence encodes CASSRGGSYNEQFF.

As concerns this clone: Other nucleotide sequences from this sample produce the same CDR3. J is TRBJ2-2 and V is TRBV11-2; tentatively, D is TRBD2 (6 bases). The V gene's germline CDR1 is SGHAT and CDR2 FQNNGV. V was cut by 6 bases and J by 6 bases, with 17 bases left in between. The CDR3 has 15 residues. In DNA form, the CDR3 reads TGTGCCAGCAGGTTTCGGGAGACGGGGCCCGGGGAGCTGTTTTTT. Amino acid sequence: CASRFRETGPGELFF.

The chain links TRBV7-3 to TRBJ2-6; D not resolved. Deletions cut 5 bases from V and 2 bases from J, with 13 bases between. CDR1 and CDR2 from the germline V gene are SGHTA and FQGTGA. The CDR3 runs 16 residues. This CDR3 is CASSLLVSAGANVLTF. The CDR3 DNA follows: TGTGCCAGCAGCCTTCTGGTTTCAGCTGGGGCCAACGTCCTGACTTTC.

The chain carries TRBV5-4 and TRBJ1-6, with 7 bases that match TRBD1. Per the germline V gene, CDR1 is SGHNT and CDR2 is YYREEE (reference sequence). The trim removed 5 bases at V and 2 bases at J, leaving 7 bases unmatched. The CDR3 spans 16 residues. CDR3 in DNA: TGTGCCAGCAGGATGTTGGGACAGCCCTATAATTCACCCCTCCACTTT. Its protein product is CASRMLGQPYNSPLHF.

This chain connects TRBV6-1 to TRBJ1-6; D is unclear. The V end was cut by 0 bases, the J end by 3 bases, with 3 bases between. CDR1 is MNHNS, CDR2 SASEGT, per germline. This CDR3 region has 14 residues. The CDR3 nucleotides read TGTGCCAGCAGTGAAGCATACTATAATTCACCCCTCCACTTT. It codes for CASSEAYYNSPLHF.

The rearrangement joins TRBV28 to TRBJ2-7, with TRBD1 matching 7 bases. V was pared by 5 bases and J by 6 bases, with 19 bases of the junction left unmatched. The CDR3 has 17 amino acids. The germline V gene has CDR1 MDHEN and CDR2 SYDVKM. CDR3 nucleotides: TGTGCCAGCAGTGACAGGGCAACGAGCGGTTCCTGGCTCGAGCAGTACTTC. This gives the protein CASSDRATSGSWLEQYF.

CDR3 loop: CASSGQVLRELFF. DNA for the CDR3: TGCGCCAGCAGTGGACAGGTTTTGCGGGAGCTGTTTTTT. V gene TRBV10-2 combines with J gene TRBJ2-2; perhaps TRBD1 as D (6 bases). Germline CDR1 WSHSY, CDR2 SAAADI. This CDR3 region has 13 residues. Deletions cut 4 bases from V and 9 bases from J, with 12 bases between.

This chain uses TRBV28 with TRBJ2-4; D perhaps matches TRBD1 (5 bases). The V end was cut by 6 bases, the J end by 7 bases, with 16 bases between. Germline CDR1 and CDR2: MDHEN and SYDVKM. The CDR3 totals 14 residues. CDR3 in DNA: TGTGCCAGCAGCGACAGAAACCTTTTCAACATTCAGTACTTC. It specifies CASSDRNLFNIQYF.